These 24 T cell receptor beta chains originate from one sample sequenced in a study of shared clonotypes between healthy human individuals. Generated by immunoSEQ multiplex PCR, the TCRdb table keeps only in-frame clones and is missing some. Of hundreds of thousands of clones listed, 79% were seen once; the top ten hold about 13%. The sample comprised PBMCs. The source is a woman aged 40-49 years in good health. Some clones in this sample may be carry-over from other donors' samples.

This rearrangement joins TRBV23-1 to TRBJ2-1; 9 bases align to TRBD1. TRBV23-1 is recorded as an ORF, its role being uncertain. This CDR3 has 14 residues. The V and J ends lost 6 bases and 5 bases, in that order; junction bases with no gene match: 5. The CDR3 DNA reads TGCGCCAGCAGCGGGACAGGGATGGACAATGAGCAGTTCTTC. It is translated as CASSGTGMDNEQFF.

The chain uses TRBV11-2 and TRBJ1-2; 12 nucleotides line up with TRBD1. The CDR3 runs to 17 residues. V lost 4 bases to trimming and J lost 7 bases; unmatched junction nucleotides: 13. The germline gives CDR1 SGHAT, CDR2 FQNNGV. The CDR3 reads CASSSPGTGGAAGGYTF. CDR3 DNA: TGTGCCAGCAGCTCTCCCGGGACAGGGGGCGCAGCGGGTGGCTACACCTTC.

V is TRBV5-6 and J is TRBJ1-1, with a possible D match to TRBD1 (5 bases). V lost 2 bases to trimming and J lost 1 base, with 12 bases between them. Germline V gene data show CDR1 as SGHDT and CDR2 as YYEEEE. This CDR3 is 15 amino acids long. CDR3 bases: TGTGCCAGCAGCTTCGCCGGGGCGGGGAACACTGAAGCTTTCTTT. Its translation: CASSFAGAGNTEAFF.

In this sample, this clone turned up a few times. The chain carries TRBV9 and TRBJ2-1; no clear D. CDR1 is SGDLS, CDR2 YYNGEE, per germline. This CDR3 is 12 amino acids long. V was clipped by 1 base and J by 5 bases, with 4 bases between them. The CDR3 region is CASSVRDNEQFF. CDR3 DNA sequence: TGTGCCAGCAGCGTAAGGGACAATGAGCAGTTCTTC.

The chain carries TRBV27 and TRBJ2-3; D gene uncertain. The germline CDR1 and CDR2 sequences are MNHEY and SMNVEV (reference sequence). Trimming took 4 bases from V and 0 from J, leaving 14 bases between them. This CDR3 has 16 residues. The CDR3: CASSSYERLSTDTQYF. The DNA of the CDR3 is TGTGCCAGCAGTTCCTATGAGCGTCTTAGCACAGATACGCAGTATTTT.

The chain employs TRBV7-3 and TRBJ1-1; D perhaps matches TRBD1 (5 bases). V lost 0 bases to trimming and J lost 8 bases, with 13 bases between them. Germline CDR1 is SGHTA and CDR2 is FQGTGA. The CDR3 covers 14 residues. CDR3 coding DNA: TGTGCCAGCAGCTTAACAGGGGCGGGGAAAGAAGCTTTCTTT. This encodes CASSLTGAGKEAFF.

This sequence joins TRBV27 and TRBJ2-7; D might be TRBD2 (6 bases). V was trimmed by 3 bases and J by 2 bases, leaving 23 bases between them. This CDR3 contains 18 residues. Per germline, CDR1 MNHEY and CDR2 SMNVEV (reference sequence). This CDR3 reads CASSFLDYSAKPTYEQYF. Written as DNA, the CDR3 is TGTGCCAGCAGTTTCTTGGACTACTCTGCAAAACCGACCTACGAGCAGTACTTC.

CDR3 in DNA: TGTGCCACGGTCCAGAGGGATGAGCAGTTCTTC. Translation gives CATVQRDEQFF. The chain couples TRBV30 to TRBJ2-1, with a tentative D call TRBD2 (5 bases). CDR3 size: 11 residues. Germline V gene data show CDR1 as GTSNPN and CDR2 as SVGIG (reference sequence). V was clipped by 8 bases and J by 8 bases, with 13 bases between them.

V usage is TRBV28 and J usage is TRBJ1-2; 12 nucleotides match TRBD1. V lost 5 bases and J lost 4; bases outside the gene matches: 5. The CDR3 is 15 amino acids. The V gene's germline CDR1 is MDHEN and CDR2 SYDVKM. CDR3 sequence (DNA): TGTGCCAGCAGTGGGACAGGGGGCGCCCCCTATGGCTACACCTTC. Translation: CASSGTGGAPYGYTF.

The J gene is TRBJ2-7, the V gene TRBV28, with D perhaps matching TRBD1 or TRBD2 (6 bases each). Germline V gives CDR1 MDHEN, CDR2 SYDVKM. Trimming stripped 8 bases from V and 2 bases from J, with 22 bases between. This CDR3 region has 16 residues. The CDR3 is CASYGGGTRVAYEQYF. The CDR3 region has the DNA TGTGCCAGCTATGGAGGGGGGACACGCGTGGCCTACGAGCAGTACTTC.

V and J are TRBV7-9 and TRBJ2-6; D unclear. The V gene's germline CDR1 is SEHNR and CDR2 FQNEAQ (reference sequence). The V end lost 7 bases, the J end lost 4 bases, and 8 bases lay between the germline ends. CDR3 length: 13 residues. The CDR3, as DNA: TGTGCCAGCACCCAAACCGGGGCCAACGTCCTGACTTTC. Protein sequence: CASTQTGANVLTF.

The chain joins TRBV4-1 to TRBJ1-2; a possible D gene is TRBD1 (5 bases). Germline CDR1 MGHRA, CDR2 YSYEKL. The V end was cut by 0 bases, the J end by 4 bases, with 12 bases between. The CDR3 sequence is 15 residues long. DNA for the CDR3: TGCGCCAGCAGCCAAGATTTAGCAGGGACCTATGGCTACACCTTC. This sequence encodes CASSQDLAGTYGYTF.

This chain uses TRBV28 with TRBJ2-1; 14 nucleotides line up with TRBD2. The CDR3 covers 14 residues. J was trimmed by 12 bases and V by 6 bases; bases with no gene match: 7. Germline V gives CDR1 MDHEN, CDR2 SYDVKM. In DNA form, the CDR3 reads TGTGCCAGCAGATCGACTAGCGGGAGGGCCAGGCAGTTCTTC. Translating it yields CASRSTSGRARQFF.

The gene calls are TRBV13 and TRBJ2-4; weak D call: TRBD1 (6 bases). Trimming removed 4 bases from V and 6 bases from J, with 13 bases in between. Germline V gene data show CDR1 as PRHDT and CDR2 as FYEKMQ (reference sequence). There are 14 residues in the CDR3. The CDR3 DNA reads as TGTGCCAGCAGCTCCCCTGGGACACTAAACATTCAGTACTTC. It encodes CASSSPGTLNIQYF.

The chain recombines TRBV28 with TRBJ1-2; 7 nucleotides match TRBD1. There are 13 residues in the CDR3. Germline trimming cut 6 bases from V and 8 bases from J; bases unmatched to any gene: 9. The germline CDR1 and CDR2 sequences are MDHEN and SYDVKM. The chain's CDR3 is CASRSMIGGGYTF. CDR3 DNA: TGTGCCAGCAGATCGATGATAGGGGGCGGCTACACCTTC.

V is TRBV29-1 and J is TRBJ2-2; 7 bases fit TRBD2. From germline, CDR1 is SQVTM and CDR2 ANQGSEA. The CDR3 is 14 amino acids. Trimming removed 3 bases from V and 1 base from J; junction bases left unmatched: 2. CDR3 in DNA: TGCAGCGTTGAGCAGCGGGGGAACACCGGGGAGCTGTTTTTT. Its translation is CSVEQRGNTGELFF.

The count of this clone is one. The rearrangement links TRBV13 to TRBJ2-5; no firm D call. Trimming shortened V by 4 bases and J by 7 bases, and 7 bases separated the two germline ends. Per the germline V gene, CDR1 is PRHDT and CDR2 is FYEKMQ (reference sequence). The CDR3 covers 11 residues. Here the CDR3 DNA reads TGTGCCAGCAGCTCCCTCACGACCCAGTACTTC. It is translated as CASSSLTTQYF.

The genes are TRBV7-3 and TRBJ1-2; weak D call: TRBD1 (5 bases). Germline CDR1 SGHTA, CDR2 FQGTGA. V was clipped by 5 bases and J by 7 bases, with 23 bases between them. This CDR3 has 16 residues. CDR3 residues: CASSPGVGVGGGGYTF. Written as DNA, the CDR3 is TGTGCCAGCAGCCCGGGGGTCGGGGTAGGTGGCGGTGGCTACACCTTC.

The sample holds one count of this clone. The chain has TRBV7-2 and TRBJ2-1; D call uncertain. Germline CDR1 reads SGHTA; CDR2 reads FQGNSA. This CDR3 region has 15 residues. The germline V and J ends were trimmed by 1 base and 2 bases, with 9 bases remaining between them. The CDR3 region is CASSLEDSAYNEQFF. The CDR3 bases are TGTGCCAGCAGCTTAGAGGATTCCGCCTACAATGAGCAGTTCTTC.

The chain employs TRBV28 and TRBJ2-7, with TRBD1 matching 9 bases. CDR3 length: 15 residues. Losses at the gene ends were 6 bases for V and 5 bases for J; bases not matched to a gene: 11. The germline CDR1 and CDR2 sequences are MDHEN and SYDVKM. The CDR3 nucleotides read TGTGCCAGCAGCCCGACGGACAGGGGTGGCAACGAGCAGTACTTC. Residues: CASSPTDRGGNEQYF.

The V gene is TRBV19, the J gene TRBJ2-1; possibly TRBD1 or TRBD2 for D (6 bases each). Germline V gene sequence: CDR1 LNHDA, CDR2 SQIVND (reference sequence). CDR3 length: 15 amino acids. The V gene lost 3 bases and the J gene lost 2 bases, with 11 bases spanning the gap. CDR3 sequence: CASSINGGTYNEQFF. CDR3 coding DNA: TGTGCCAGTAGTATCAACGGGGGCACCTACAATGAGCAGTTCTTC.

The chain links TRBV6-5 to TRBJ1-1; maybe TRBD1 (5 bases). The length of the CDR3 is 14 residues. The V end lost 4 bases, the J end lost 6 bases, and 15 bases lay between the germline ends. Germline V gene sequence: CDR1 MNHEY, CDR2 SVGAGI. The DNA of the CDR3 is TGTGCCAGCAGTTCCACAGGATTTGGGGCTGAAGCTTTCTTT. Translation: CASSSTGFGAEAFF.

Details on this clone: This sample includes further DNA sequences coding for the same CDR3. The V call is TRBV9, the J call TRBJ2-7; the match to TRBD2 covers 9 bases. The CDR3 is made up of 14 amino acids. Germline CDR1 and CDR2: SGDLS and YYNGEE. V lost 2 bases to trimming and J lost 1 base; unmatched junction nucleotides: 1. In nucleotides, the CDR3 is TGTGCCAGCAGCGTTACTAGCGGGTCCTACGAGCAGTACTTC. This translates into CASSVTSGSYEQYF.

The V gene is TRBV5-6, the J gene TRBJ2-1; no clear D gene. CDR3 length equals 17 residues. Trimming pared 1 base from V and 0 bases from J, leaving 14 bases between. Germline V gives CDR1 SGHDT, CDR2 YYEEEE. The CDR3 sequence: CASSLPGHANSYNEQFF. DNA of the CDR3: TGTGCCAGCAGCTTGCCCGGGCATGCCAACTCCTACAATGAGCAGTTCTTC.